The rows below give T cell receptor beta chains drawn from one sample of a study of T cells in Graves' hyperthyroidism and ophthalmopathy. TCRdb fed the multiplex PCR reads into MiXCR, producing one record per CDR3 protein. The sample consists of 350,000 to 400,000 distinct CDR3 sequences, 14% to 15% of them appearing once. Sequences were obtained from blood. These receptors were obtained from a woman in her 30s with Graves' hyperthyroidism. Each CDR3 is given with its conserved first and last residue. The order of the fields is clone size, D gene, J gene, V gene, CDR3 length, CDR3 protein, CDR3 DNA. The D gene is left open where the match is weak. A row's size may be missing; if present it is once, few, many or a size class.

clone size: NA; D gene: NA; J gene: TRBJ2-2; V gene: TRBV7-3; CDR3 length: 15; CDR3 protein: CASSLTGRSTGELFF; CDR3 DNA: TGTGCCAGCAGCTTAACGGGGCGCAGCACCGGGGAGCTGTTTTTT
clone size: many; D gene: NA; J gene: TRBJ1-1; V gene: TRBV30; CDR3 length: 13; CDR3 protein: CAWSVQEGTEAFF; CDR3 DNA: TGTGCCTGGAGTGTACAGGAGGGCACTGAAGCTTTCTTT
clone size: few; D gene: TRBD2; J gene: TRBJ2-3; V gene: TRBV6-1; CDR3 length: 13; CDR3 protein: CASLAEPPDTQYF; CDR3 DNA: TGTGCCAGCCTAGCGGAACCCCCAGATACGCAGTATTTT
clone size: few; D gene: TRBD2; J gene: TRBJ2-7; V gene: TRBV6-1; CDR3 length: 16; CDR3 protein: CASSRTGGERAYEQYF; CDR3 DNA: TGTGCCAGCAGTCGAACGGGGGGGGAGCGGGCCTACGAGCAGTACTTC
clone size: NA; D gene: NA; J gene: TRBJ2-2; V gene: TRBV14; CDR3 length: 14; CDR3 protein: CASSQEGYTGELFF; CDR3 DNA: TGTGCCAGCAGCCAAGAAGGATACACCGGGGAGCTGTTTTTT
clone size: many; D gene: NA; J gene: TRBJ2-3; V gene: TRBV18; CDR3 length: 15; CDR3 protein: CASSPPGPGPDTQYF; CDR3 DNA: TGTGCCAGCTCACCCCCGGGACCCGGCCCAGATACGCAGTATTTT
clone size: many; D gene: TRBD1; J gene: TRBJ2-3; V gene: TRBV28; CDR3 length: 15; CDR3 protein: CASTRPGQGTDTQYF; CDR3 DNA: TGTGCCAGCACCCGACCGGGACAGGGGACAGATACGCAGTATTTT
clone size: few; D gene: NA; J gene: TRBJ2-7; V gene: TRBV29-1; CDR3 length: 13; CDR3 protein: CSVEKDSNYEQYF; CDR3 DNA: TGCAGCGTTGAGAAGGACAGCAACTACGAGCAGTACTTC
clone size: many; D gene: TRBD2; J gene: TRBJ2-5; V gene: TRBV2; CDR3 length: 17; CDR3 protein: CASSGSRLAGEGETQYF; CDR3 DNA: TGTGCCAGCAGTGGAAGCCGACTAGCGGGAGAGGGAGAGACCCAGTACTTC
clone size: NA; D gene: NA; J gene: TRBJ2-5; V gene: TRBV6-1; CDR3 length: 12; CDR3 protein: CASSGGGETRYF; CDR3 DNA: TGTGCCAGCAGCGGAGGAGGAGAGACCCGGTACTTC
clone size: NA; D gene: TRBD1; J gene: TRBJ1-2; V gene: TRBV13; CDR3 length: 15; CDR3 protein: CASSMGQSINYGYTF; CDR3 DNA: TGTGCCAGCAGCATGGGACAGTCGATAAACTATGGCTACACCTTC
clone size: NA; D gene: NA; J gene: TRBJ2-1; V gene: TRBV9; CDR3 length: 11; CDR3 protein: CASSVENEQFF; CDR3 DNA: TGTGCCAGCAGCGTAGAGAATGAGCAGTTCTTC
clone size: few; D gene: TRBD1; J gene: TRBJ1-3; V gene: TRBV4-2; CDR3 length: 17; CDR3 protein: CASSQDARQGTGNTIYF; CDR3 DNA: TGTGCCAGCAGCCAAGATGCGAGACAGGGGACTGGAAACACCATATATTTT
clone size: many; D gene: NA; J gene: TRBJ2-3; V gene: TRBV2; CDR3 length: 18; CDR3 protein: CASSDVVQLSDSTDTQYF; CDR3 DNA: TGTGCCAGCAGTGACGTAGTCCAGTTATCGGACAGCACAGATACGCAGTATTTT
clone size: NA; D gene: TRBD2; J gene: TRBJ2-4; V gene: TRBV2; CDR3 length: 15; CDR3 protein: CASTPRGVAKNIQYF; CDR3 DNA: TGTGCCAGCACCCCACGGGGGGTGGCCAAAAACATTCAGTACTTC
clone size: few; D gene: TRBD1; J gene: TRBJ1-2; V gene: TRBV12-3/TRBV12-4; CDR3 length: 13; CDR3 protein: CASSAQGAQGYTF; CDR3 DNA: TGTGCCAGCAGCGCTCAGGGGGCGCAGGGCTACACCTTC
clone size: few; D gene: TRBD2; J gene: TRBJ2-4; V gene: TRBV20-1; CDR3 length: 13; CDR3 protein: CSARALAGEPLYF; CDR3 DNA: TGCAGTGCTAGGGCACTAGCGGGAGAGCCTCTGTACTTC
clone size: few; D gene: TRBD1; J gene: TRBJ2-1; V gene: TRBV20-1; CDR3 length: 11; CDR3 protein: CSATGTGTGIF; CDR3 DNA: TGCAGTGCTACGGGAACCGGGACAGGGATCTTC
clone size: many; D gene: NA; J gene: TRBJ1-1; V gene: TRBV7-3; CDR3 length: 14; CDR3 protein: CASSSGPPNTEAFF; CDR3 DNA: TGTGCCAGCAGCTCGGGACCGCCGAACACTGAAGCTTTCTTT
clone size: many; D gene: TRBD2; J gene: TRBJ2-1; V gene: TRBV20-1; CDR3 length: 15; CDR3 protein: CSARGLAGVYNEQFF; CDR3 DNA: TGCAGTGCTAGAGGACTAGCGGGAGTCTACAATGAGCAGTTCTTC
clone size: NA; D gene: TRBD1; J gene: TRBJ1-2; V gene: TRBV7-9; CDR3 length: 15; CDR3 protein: CASHPTTGAGYGYTF; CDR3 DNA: TGTGCCAGCCACCCTACCACAGGGGCGGGCTATGGCTACACCTTC
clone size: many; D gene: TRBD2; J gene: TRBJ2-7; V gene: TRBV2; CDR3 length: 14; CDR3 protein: CASSGTSGSNEQYF; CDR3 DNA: TGTGCCAGCAGTGGGACTAGCGGGAGCAACGAGCAGTACTTC
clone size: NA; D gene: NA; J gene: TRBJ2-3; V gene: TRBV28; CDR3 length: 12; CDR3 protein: CASSRQTDTQSF; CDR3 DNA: TGTGCCAGCAGTCGCCAGACAGATACGCAGTCTTTT
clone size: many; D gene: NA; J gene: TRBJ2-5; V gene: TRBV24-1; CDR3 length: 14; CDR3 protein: CATSESQPKETQYF; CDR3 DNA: TGTGCCACCAGTGAAAGTCAGCCCAAAGAGACCCAGTACTTC
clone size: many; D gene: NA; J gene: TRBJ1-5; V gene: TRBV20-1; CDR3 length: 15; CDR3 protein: CSASRGSMSNQPQHF; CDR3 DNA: TGCAGTGCTAGCCGAGGTAGCATGAGCAATCAGCCCCAGCATTTT
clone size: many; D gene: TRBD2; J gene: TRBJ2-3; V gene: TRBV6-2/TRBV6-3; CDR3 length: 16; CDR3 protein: CASSYVSGMVTDTQYF; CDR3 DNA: TGTGCCAGCAGTTACGTAAGCGGGATGGTAACAGATACGCAGTATTTT
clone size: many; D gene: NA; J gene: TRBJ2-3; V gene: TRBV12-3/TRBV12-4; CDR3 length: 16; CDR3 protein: CASSSGERRPPDTQYF; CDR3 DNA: TGTGCCAGCAGTTCAGGAGAGCGGAGGCCTCCAGATACGCAGTATTTT
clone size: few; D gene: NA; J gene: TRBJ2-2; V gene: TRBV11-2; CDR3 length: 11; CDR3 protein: CASTGAGELFF; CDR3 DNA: TGTGCCAGCACCGGGGCCGGGGAGCTGTTTTTT
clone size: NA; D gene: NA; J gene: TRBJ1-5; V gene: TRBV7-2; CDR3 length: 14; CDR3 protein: CASSRNSNNQPQHF; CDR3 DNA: TGTGCCAGCAGCCGTAACAGCAACAATCAGCCCCAGCATTTT
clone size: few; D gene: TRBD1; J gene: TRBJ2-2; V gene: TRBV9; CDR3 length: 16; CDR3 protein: CASSVVDRGKGGELFF; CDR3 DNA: TGTGCCAGCAGCGTCGTGGACAGGGGTAAAGGAGGGGAGCTGTTTTTT
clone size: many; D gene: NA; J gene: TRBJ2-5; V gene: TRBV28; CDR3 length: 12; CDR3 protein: CASRGDGETQYF; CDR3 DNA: TGTGCCAGCAGGGGAGATGGGGAGACCCAGTACTTC
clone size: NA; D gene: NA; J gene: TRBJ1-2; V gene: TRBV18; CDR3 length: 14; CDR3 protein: CASSPGRDVYGYTF; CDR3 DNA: TGTGCCAGCTCACCAGGTAGAGACGTCTATGGCTACACCTTC
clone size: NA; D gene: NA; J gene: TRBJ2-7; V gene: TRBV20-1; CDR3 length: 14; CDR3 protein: CSAPGAPKSYEQYF; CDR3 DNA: TGCAGTGCCCCTGGTGCACCCAAAAGCTACGAGCAGTACTTC
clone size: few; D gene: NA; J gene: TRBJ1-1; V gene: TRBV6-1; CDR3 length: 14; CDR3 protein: CASSERPMNTEAFF; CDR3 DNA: TGTGCCAGCAGTGAACGGCCCATGAACACTGAAGCTTTCTTT
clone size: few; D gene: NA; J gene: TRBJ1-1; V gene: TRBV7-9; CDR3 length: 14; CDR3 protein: CASSKTRMNTEAFF; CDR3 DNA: TGTGCCAGCAGTAAGACACGGATGAACACTGAAGCTTTCTTT
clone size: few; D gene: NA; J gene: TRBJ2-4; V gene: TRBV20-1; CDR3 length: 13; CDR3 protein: CSAYSTVKNIQYF; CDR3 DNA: TGCAGTGCTTATTCGACGGTAAAAAACATTCAGTACTTC
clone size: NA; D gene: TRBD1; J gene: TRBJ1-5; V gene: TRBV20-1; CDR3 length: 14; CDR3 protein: CSAIGTGGNQPQHF; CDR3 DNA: TGCAGTGCAATCGGGACAGGGGGTAATCAGCCCCAGCATTTT
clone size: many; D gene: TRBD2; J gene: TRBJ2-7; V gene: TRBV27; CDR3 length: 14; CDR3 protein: CASSRTSGGYEQYF; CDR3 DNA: TGTGCCAGCAGTCGAACTAGCGGAGGTTACGAGCAGTACTTC
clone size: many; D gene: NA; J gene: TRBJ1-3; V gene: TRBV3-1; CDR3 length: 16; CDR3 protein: CASSQGGTFSGNTIYF; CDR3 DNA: TGTGCCAGCAGCCAAGGCGGGACGTTCTCTGGAAACACCATATATTTT
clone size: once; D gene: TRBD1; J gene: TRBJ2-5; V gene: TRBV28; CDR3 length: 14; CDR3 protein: CASSSGTGLETQYF; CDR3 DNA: TGTGCCAGCAGTTCCGGGACAGGGCTTGAGACCCAGTACTTC
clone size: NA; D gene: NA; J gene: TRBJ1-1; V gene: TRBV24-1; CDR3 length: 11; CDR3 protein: CATSDLREAFF; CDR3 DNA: TGTGCCACCAGTGATTTAAGAGAAGCTTTCTTT
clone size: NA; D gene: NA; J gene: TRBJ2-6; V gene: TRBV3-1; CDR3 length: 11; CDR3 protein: CASSHKNVLTF; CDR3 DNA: TGTGCCAGCAGCCACAAAAACGTCCTGACTTTC
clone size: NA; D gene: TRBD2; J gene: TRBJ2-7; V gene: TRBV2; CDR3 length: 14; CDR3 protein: CASSEAPTSGEQYF; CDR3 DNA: TGTGCCAGCAGTGAAGCCCCGACTAGCGGCGAGCAGTACTTC
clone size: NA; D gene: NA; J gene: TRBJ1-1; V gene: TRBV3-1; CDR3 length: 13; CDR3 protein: CASSPKMNTEAFF; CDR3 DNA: TGTGCCAGCAGCCCCAAGATGAACACTGAAGCTTTCTTT
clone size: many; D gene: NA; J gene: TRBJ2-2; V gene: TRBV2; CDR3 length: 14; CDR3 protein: CASSVGMLTGELFF; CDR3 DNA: TGTGCCAGCAGTGTGGGGATGCTGACCGGGGAGCTGTTTTTT
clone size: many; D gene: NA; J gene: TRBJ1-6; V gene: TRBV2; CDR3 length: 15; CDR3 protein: CASSDGGPYNSPLHF; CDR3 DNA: TGTGCCAGCAGTGACGGAGGTCCCTATAATTCACCCCTCCACTTT
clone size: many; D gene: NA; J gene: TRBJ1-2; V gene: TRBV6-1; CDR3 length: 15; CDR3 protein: CASTKGGDANYGYTF; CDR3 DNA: TGTGCCAGCACCAAAGGGGGGGACGCTAACTATGGCTACACCTTC
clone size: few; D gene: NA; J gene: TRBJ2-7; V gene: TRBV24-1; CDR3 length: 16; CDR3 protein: CATSDPKGDKQYEQYF; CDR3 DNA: TGTGCCACCAGTGATCCAAAAGGGGACAAACAATACGAGCAGTACTTC
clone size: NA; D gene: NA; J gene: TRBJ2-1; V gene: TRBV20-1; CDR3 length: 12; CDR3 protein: CSANRGRNEQFF; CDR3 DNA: TGCAGTGCTAATAGGGGTAGAAATGAGCAGTTCTTC
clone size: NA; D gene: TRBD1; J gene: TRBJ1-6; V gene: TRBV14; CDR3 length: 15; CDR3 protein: CASSLWDSYNSPLHF; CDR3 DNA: TGTGCCAGCAGCCTTTGGGACAGTTACAATTCACCCCTCCACTTT
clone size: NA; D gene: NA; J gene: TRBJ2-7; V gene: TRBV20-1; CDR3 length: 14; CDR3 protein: CSAIVDGLLYEQYF; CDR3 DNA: TGCAGTGCTATAGTGGACGGACTCCTATACGAGCAGTACTTC
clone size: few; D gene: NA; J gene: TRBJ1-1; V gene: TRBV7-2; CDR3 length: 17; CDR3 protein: CASSLAGGRFPITEAFF; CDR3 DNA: TGTGCCAGCAGCTTAGCTGGGGGGCGCTTTCCTATTACTGAAGCTTTCTTT
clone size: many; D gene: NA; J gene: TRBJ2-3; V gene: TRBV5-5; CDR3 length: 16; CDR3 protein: CASSKTGPTSTDTQYF; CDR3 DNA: TGTGCCAGCAGCAAAACAGGTCCTACTAGCACAGATACGCAGTATTTT
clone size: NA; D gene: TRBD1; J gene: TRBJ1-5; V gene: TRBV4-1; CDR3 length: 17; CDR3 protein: CASSQGAQGEFTQPQHF; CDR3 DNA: TGCGCCAGCAGCCAAGGTGCACAGGGGGAATTTACTCAGCCCCAGCATTTT
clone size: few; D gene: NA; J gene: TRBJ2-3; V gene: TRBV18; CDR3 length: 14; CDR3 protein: CASSPGSGTDTQYF; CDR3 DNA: TGTGCCAGCTCACCCGGGAGCGGCACAGATACGCAGTATTTT
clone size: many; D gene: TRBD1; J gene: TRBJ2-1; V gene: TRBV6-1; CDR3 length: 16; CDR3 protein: CASSEDPGQGGRGQFF; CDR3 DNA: TGTGCCAGCAGTGAGGACCCGGGACAGGGGGGCCGAGGGCAGTTCTTC
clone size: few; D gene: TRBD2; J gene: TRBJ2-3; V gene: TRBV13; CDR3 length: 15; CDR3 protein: CASSLNGRAPDTQYF; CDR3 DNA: TGTGCCAGCAGCTTAAACGGGAGGGCCCCAGATACGCAGTATTTT
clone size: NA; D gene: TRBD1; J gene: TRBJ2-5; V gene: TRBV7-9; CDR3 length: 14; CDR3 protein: CASSRGTGVETQYF; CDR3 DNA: TGTGCCAGCAGCAGAGGGACAGGGGTGGAGACCCAGTACTTC
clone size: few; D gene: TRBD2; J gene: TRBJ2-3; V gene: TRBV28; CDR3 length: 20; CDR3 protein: CASSLPGGTSGRLSTDTQYF; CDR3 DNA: TGTGCCAGCAGCCTACCCGGTGGGACTAGCGGGAGGCTTAGCACAGATACGCAGTATTTT
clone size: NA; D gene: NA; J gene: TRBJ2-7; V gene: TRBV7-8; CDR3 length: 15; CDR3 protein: CASSLVDGTTYEQYF; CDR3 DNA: TGTGCCAGCAGCTTAGTTGACGGAACCACCTACGAGCAGTACTTC